Detailed here is one T cell receptor beta chain. Selected positively for CCR7 and CD45RO-negative, naive CD8 cells excluded terminally differentiated effector memory CD45RA+ cells. This sample was included in a study of shared clonotypes between healthy human individuals. Here immunoSEQ multiplex PCR was the method, and the copy in TCRdb shows in-frame clones only, minus some. The sample contains just over 2,000,000 clones, about 94% of which appear only once. The CDR3 is 11 residues long. CDR1 and CDR2 from the germline V gene are MNHNY and SVGAGI (reference sequence). V lost 7 bases, J lost 3 bases, and 3 bases lay in between.

This clonotype was obtained from a man aged 18-30 years in good health. Sequencing was done on a sample of naive CD8+ T cells sorted from blood. The chain couples TRBV6-6 to TRBJ2-2, with no clear D. Written as DNA, the CDR3 is TGTGCCAGCACCCACACCGGGGAGCTGTTTTTT. This codes for CASTHTGELFF.